Listed below are T cell receptor beta chains from one sample, sequenced in a study of T cell responses to AZD1222 COVID-19 vaccine. Data came from immunoSEQ multiplex PCR; TCRdb stores just in-frame clones and leaves some out. In the table there are more than 75,000 clones, about 80% of which are singletons. This specimen consisted of peripheral blood, obtained 28 days after the second AZD1222 dose. The receptors derive from an adult who received the AZD1222 COVID-19 vaccine. Both conserved end residues are trimmed from each CDR3.

V gene | CDR3 length | CDR3 protein
TRBV25-1 | 12 | ASSGDRRNTEAF
TRBV28 | 13 | ASRPTGGSFYEQY
TRBV7-8 | 11 | ASSTRGIETQY
TRBV28 | 11 | ASTSYRGGELF
TRBV20-1 | 9 | SASGHYEQY
TRBV24-1 | 12 | ATSDVGLTGGYT
TRBV5-5 | 13 | ASRSRLDSSGELF
TRBV27 | 11 | ASSSRSLYEQY
TRBV9 | 12 | ASSVGGYNSPLH
TRBV12-3/TRBV12-4 | 11 | ASSLGQNQKLF